These 8 T cell receptor beta chains came from one sample sequenced in a study of technical replicates of blood from several donors (TCRdb year 2017). The library was prepared using the immunoSEQ multiplex PCR assay. Here the immuneACCESS table is served through TCRdb, limited to in-frame sequences with V and J called. Missing clones are a known gap in these copies; in checked studies unresolved V genes cover under half, and the rest lacks a known reason. Present in this sample are some 66,000 clones, 98% of which were seen just once. The ten largest clonotypes hold approximately 0.17% of the sample. Sequencing used T cells isolated from PBMCs. These receptors were taken from a human donor in good health.

The genes are TRBV6-1 and TRBJ1-3, with D perhaps matching TRBD1 (5 bases). Germline V CDR1 and CDR2: MNHNS, SASEGT. V dropped 7 bases and J dropped 0 bases, with 13 bases sitting between them. This CDR3 is 15 amino acids long. The DNA for the CDR3 is TGTGCCAGCAAGTCAGGGCACCGCTCTGGAAACACCATATATTTT. Protein: CASKSGHRSGNTIYF.

This chain connects TRBV7-9 to TRBJ2-4; possible D gene TRBD1, 5 bases. This CDR3 is built from 17 residues. Trimming left V 5 bases short and J 0 bases short, with 17 bases between. Germline CDR1 and CDR2: SEHNR and FQNEAQ (reference sequence). Here the CDR3 reads CASSQQVPVLAKNIQYF. The CDR3 DNA reads TGTGCCAGCAGCCAACAGGTGCCGGTACTAGCCAAAAACATTCAGTACTTC.

In DNA, the CDR3 is TGCGCCAGCAGCTTGGGGGGCCCCCAAGAGACCCAGTACTTC. Protein: CASSLGGPQETQYF. This chain uses TRBV5-1 with TRBJ2-5; D is perhaps TRBD1 (5 bases). V shed 0 bases and J shed 1 base, with 7 bases lying between them. From germline, CDR1 is SGHRS and CDR2 YFSETQ. The CDR3 runs 14 residues.

The chain links TRBV28 to TRBJ2-1, with 11 bases lining up with TRBD2. The CDR3 has 15 residues. Germline V gene data show CDR1 as MDHEN and CDR2 as SYDVKM. J lost 4 bases, V lost 5 bases, and 4 bases had no gene match. CDR3 sequence (DNA): TGTGCCAGCAGTCTAGGACTAGCGGGTTACAATGAGCAGTTCTTC. It codes for CASSLGLAGYNEQFF.

The rearrangement uses TRBV27 and TRBJ1-2; D might be TRBD1 (5 bases). Per the germline V gene, CDR1 is MNHEY and CDR2 is SMNVEV (reference sequence). The CDR3 covers 11 residues. The germline V and J ends were trimmed by 6 bases and 9 bases, with 11 bases remaining between them. CDR3 residues: CASSLGGSYTF. The CDR3 coding sequence is TGTGCCAGCAGCCTGGGGGGGAGCTACACCTTC.

The chain is built from TRBV5-4 and TRBJ1-1; 10 bases align to TRBD1. J gave up 5 bases and V 4 bases, and 5 bases lay outside the gene matches. The CDR3 runs to 14 residues. Germline CDR1 reads SGHNT; CDR2 reads YYREEE (reference sequence). The CDR3 DNA follows: TGTGCCAGCAGCAACCGGGACAGGGGAACTGAAGCTTTCTTT. Its protein product is CASSNRDRGTEAFF.

This clone was counted a single time. The chain recombines TRBV5-1 with TRBJ2-1; 9 positions match TRBD2. Per germline, CDR1 SGHRS and CDR2 YFSETQ. The CDR3 is made up of 13 amino acids. After removal of 4 bases from V and 12 bases from J, the junction contained 8 bases not matched to a gene. The CDR3: CASSPRREGGQFF. In DNA form, the CDR3 reads TGCGCCAGCAGCCCGAGGCGGGAGGGAGGGCAGTTCTTC.

The rearrangement joins TRBV4-1 to TRBJ2-4; possibly TRBD2 for D (5 bases). The ends were cut back, 6 bases at V and 0 bases at J, with 12 bases in the middle. The CDR3 has 15 amino acids. Germline values: CDR1 MGHRA, CDR2 YSYEKL. This chain's CDR3 is CASSPVGRAKNIQYF. The CDR3 nucleotides read TGCGCCAGCAGTCCGGTGGGGAGAGCCAAAAACATTCAGTACTTC.